A selection of T cell receptor beta chains follows, all from one sample in a study of T cells in Graves' hyperthyroidism and ophthalmopathy. TCRdb reprocessed the multiplex PCR reads with MiXCR, giving one entry per CDR3 protein. Among some 550,000 distinct CDR3 sequences listed, roughly 15% were seen once. Sequences were obtained from blood. The receptors come from a woman in her thirties or forties with Graves' ophthalmopathy. Each CDR3 is given with its conserved first and last residue. The D gene is left open where the match is weak. Not all rows give a size; the values are once, few, many and, for expanded clones, a class.

d_gene	j_gene	abundance	v_gene	CDR3nt	CDR3aa
TRBD2	TRBJ2-3	many	TRBV20-1	TGCAGTGCTAGAGCGGAGCGGGGGAACTCAGATACGCAGTATTTT	CSARAERGNSDTQYF
NA	TRBJ1-5	NA	TRBV11-2	TGTGCCAGCAGCTTAGAGAGAACAGGGAACAATCAGCCCCAGCATTTT	CASSLERTGNNQPQHF
TRBD1	TRBJ2-7	many	TRBV27	TGTGCCAGCAGTTCGACAGGGTTCAGCTCCTACGAGCAGTACTTC	CASSSTGFSSYEQYF
NA	TRBJ1-5	NA	TRBV2	TGTGCCAGCAGTCCCCTGGGGGATCAGCTCCAGCATTTT	CASSPLGDQLQHF
TRBD2	TRBJ2-7	NA	TRBV28	TGTGCCAGCAGTAGACTAGCCTTGGGGGAGCAGTACTTC	CASSRLALGEQYF
TRBD1	TRBJ1-2	NA	TRBV2	TGTGCCAGCAGTGAATTTACCGGGACAGGGACCTATGGCTACACCTTC	CASSEFTGTGTYGYTF
NA	TRBJ2-6	NA	TRBV29-1	TGCAGCGTTGGAAGCTCTGGGGCCAACGTCCTGACTTTC	CSVGSSGANVLTF
TRBD1	TRBJ2-7	many	TRBV5-1	TGCGCCAGCAGCTCAAAAGGGACAGAGAACTACGAGCAGTACTTC	CASSSKGTENYEQYF
NA	TRBJ1-1	few	TRBV3-1	TGTGCCAGCAGCCCGCGGGACACCATGAACACTGAAGCTTTCTTT	CASSPRDTMNTEAFF
TRBD2	TRBJ2-2	many	TRBV6-1	TGTGCCAGCAGTGAAACTAGCGGGGACGGAACCGGGGAGCTGTTTTTT	CASSETSGDGTGELFF
NA	TRBJ2-5	many	TRBV11-2	TGTGCCAGCAGCTTAGTAGGGGGGTATGGGGAGACCCAGTACTTC	CASSLVGGYGETQYF
TRBD1	TRBJ2-7	many	TRBV20-1	TGCAGTGCTAGAGATGGGACAGGACTTTCCTACGAGCAGTACTTC	CSARDGTGLSYEQYF
TRBD2	TRBJ2-2	NA	TRBV6-1	TGTGCCAGCAGACCTTTCGCTAGCGGGAGCCACGACACCGGGGAGCTGTTTTTT	CASRPFASGSHDTGELFF
TRBD1	TRBJ2-7	many	TRBV6-1	TGTGCCAGCAGTGACTCAGGACAGGGTTGGCACGAGCAGTACTTC	CASSDSGQGWHEQYF
TRBD2	TRBJ2-1	many	TRBV28	TGTGCCAGCAATTCCCCGGGACTAGCTATGAATGAGCAGTTCTTC	CASNSPGLAMNEQFF
NA	TRBJ2-5	many	TRBV28	TGTGCCAGCAGCAGGGAGACCCAGTACTTC	CASSRETQYF
TRBD1	TRBJ2-1	NA	TRBV7-2	TGTGCCAGCAGCTTGCGGACAGGGGTTAAGTTCTTC	CASSLRTGVKFF
NA	TRBJ1-1	many	TRBV3-1	TGTGCCAGCAGCCAACTTACAGGGTTCACTGAAGCTTTCTTT	CASSQLTGFTEAFF
TRBD1	TRBJ2-7	NA	TRBV5-1	TGCGCCAGCAGTCTCGCCGGTGACAGGGCTAGCGAGCAGTACTTC	CASSLAGDRASEQYF
NA	TRBJ1-5	few	TRBV2	TGTGCCAGCAGCCATCAAGGGGATAGCAATCAGCCCCAGCATTTT	CASSHQGDSNQPQHF
NA	TRBJ2-2	NA	TRBV20-1	TGCAGTGCTAGTGCAGGGGCCGGGCGGACCGGGGAGCTGTTTTTT	CSASAGAGRTGELFF
NA	TRBJ1-1	many	TRBV30	TGTGCCTGGAGGAGGTTGAACACTGAAGCTTTCTTT	CAWRRLNTEAFF
TRBD1	TRBJ1-1	NA	TRBV29-1	TGCAGCGTTGAGTGGGCCGGGACAGGCCTCAAGCGGGCTTTCTTT	CSVEWAGTGLKRAFF
NA	TRBJ2-7	many	TRBV7-2	TGTGCCAGCAGCTCCCAGACGAGCTCCTACGAGCAGTACTTC	CASSSQTSSYEQYF
NA	TRBJ1-5	NA	TRBV27	TGTGCCAGCAGTCCCTTGGGGTGGGTGAGTCAGCCCCAGCATTTT	CASSPLGWVSQPQHF
NA	TRBJ1-5	NA	TRBV12-3/TRBV12-4	TGTGCCAGCAGTCCCTATGAGGGTCGGGGCAATCAGCCCCAGCATTTT	CASSPYEGRGNQPQHF
TRBD1	TRBJ1-1	NA	TRBV11-1	TGTGCCAGCAGCTTAGCGAGGGACAGGGAGGAAGCTTTCTTT	CASSLARDREEAFF
NA	TRBJ2-1	many	TRBV28	TGTGCCAGCAGTCCACCGTGGCAGTACAATGAGCAGTTCTTC	CASSPPWQYNEQFF
NA	TRBJ2-7	few	TRBV6-2/TRBV6-3	TGTGCCAGCAGGCCCACCGGAGGAGGACCTTACGAGCAGTACTTC	CASRPTGGGPYEQYF